This TCR beta chain was captured in a study of shared clonotypes between healthy human individuals. Per germline, CDR1 SGHAT and CDR2 FQNNGV. This CDR3 spans 16 amino acids. The junction had 11 bases not matched to a gene; V was cut back by 0 bases and J by 6 bases. This clone was picked up one time. TCRdb's copy holds only in-frame clones and misses some; the assay was immunoSEQ multiplex PCR. The sample consists of 450,000 to 500,000 clones, more than 65% of them appearing once. Sequenced material: PBMCs. This clonotype originated in a middle-aged woman in good health. Some clones in this sample may be carry-over from other donors' samples. V gene TRBV11-2 combines with J gene TRBJ2-7; 7 bases map to TRBD2. In DNA, the CDR3 is TGTGCCAGCAGCTTAGATCTTTACGGACTAGTAGTCGAGCAGTACTTC. It is translated as CASSLDLYGLVVEQYF.